The clone carrying this T cell receptor (beta chain) was detected many times. The source of the sample is a study of metastatic and nonmetastatic thyroid tumors. There were no patients who had received any treatment before thyroid surgery. TCRdb reprocessed the PCR reads using MiXCR. Of roughly 46,000 clones listed, around 25% are singletons. Sequencing was performed on blood. The source of this sequence is a male donor with papillary thyroid cancer or a benign thyroid nodule (not recorded which). Some clones in this sample may be carry-over from other donors' samples.

DNA for the CDR3: TGCGCCAGCAGCTTGGCCCCAGCAGGGGGAATTATCTACGAGCAGTACTTC. It is translated as CASSLAPAGGIIYEQYF. The chain joins TRBV5-1 to TRBJ2-7, with 7 bases that match TRBD1. Trimming at V came to 0 bases and at J to 3 bases, leaving 12 bases not matched to a gene. CDR3 length: 17 residues. The V gene's germline CDR1 is SGHRS and CDR2 YFSETQ.